Shown below are 21 T cell receptor beta chains from a single sample sequenced in a study of cytomegalovirus exposure and HLA in healthy donors. Assay: immunoSEQ multiplex PCR; the TCRdb copy retains only in-frame clones and omits some. The table includes hundreds of thousands of clones, about nine tenths detected once. The sequenced material came from PBMCs. These receptors all stem from a young woman in good health and CMV-seropositive.

The V call is TRBV10-1, the J call TRBJ2-1; 9 nucleotides line up with TRBD1. The CDR3 spans 14 residues. V gave up 2 bases and J gave up 9 bases; unmatched junction bases: 5. The germline V gene encodes CDR1 WNHNN and CDR2 SYGVQD (reference sequence). The CDR3 nucleotides are TGCGCCAGCAGTGAGGGACAGGGGAATACTGAGCAGTTCTTC. As protein: CASSEGQGNTEQFF.

This chain links TRBV7-9 with TRBJ1-1, with 7 bases that match TRBD1. This CDR3 comprises 14 residues. V trimming: 5 bases; J trimming: 3 bases; junction bases outside the gene matches: 6. Germline V gene sequence: CDR1 SEHNR, CDR2 FQNEAQ (reference sequence). CDR3 in DNA: TGTGCCAGCAGCCCTCGACAGGGCTACACTGAAGCTTTCTTT. Protein product: CASSPRQGYTEAFF.

CDR3 sequence: CASSVEEGLSSYNEQFF. The CDR3 nucleotides are TGTGCCAGCAGCGTAGAGGAGGGCCTGAGCTCCTACAATGAGCAGTTCTTC. The rearrangement links TRBV9 to TRBJ2-1; TRBD2 might be the D (6 bases). The CDR3 runs to 17 residues. Between the trimmed V and J ends, which lost 0 bases and 0 bases, there was a span of 13 bases. The germline V gene has CDR1 SGDLS and CDR2 YYNGEE.

The J gene is TRBJ2-1, the V gene TRBV27; TRBD2 agrees at 7 bases. The CDR3 has 15 amino acids. The junction had 5 bases not matched to a gene; V was cut back by 6 bases and J by 0 bases. Per germline, CDR1 MNHEY and CDR2 SMNVEV (reference sequence). Written as DNA, the CDR3 is TGTGCCAGCAGCCGATCTAGCGGCTCCTACAATGAGCAGTTCTTC. It is translated as CASSRSSGSYNEQFF.

This chain links TRBV6-6 with TRBJ2-7; 7 bases are a match to TRBD2. After removal of 2 bases from V and 1 base from J, the junction contained 5 bases not matched to a gene. CDR1 is MNHNY and CDR2 is SVGAGI in the germline V gene (reference sequence). CDR3 length: 15 amino acids. The CDR3 loop is CASSYLLAESYEQYF. CDR3 bases: TGTGCCAGCAGTTACCTTCTAGCGGAATCCTACGAGCAGTACTTC.

This rearrangement joins TRBV25-1 to TRBJ2-1, with 8 bases lining up with TRBD1. The CDR3 runs 16 residues. Germline V gene data show CDR1 as MGHDK and CDR2 as SYGVNS. Unmatched junction bases numbered 10, after V lost 0 bases and J lost 9 bases. CDR3 sequence (DNA): TGTGCCAGCAGTGAATACAGGGGGCTACTCCCTTGTGAGCAGTTCTTC. Residues: CASSEYRGLLPCEQFF.

V and J are TRBV28 and TRBJ2-1; tentative D call: TRBD2 (7 bases). CDR1 and CDR2 from the germline V gene are MDHEN and SYDVKM. CDR3 length equals 15 residues. V lost 3 bases to trimming and J lost 6 bases, with 15 bases between them. The CDR3 region has the DNA TGTGCCAGCAGTTTGGGGGGGCCCGGTGGCAATGAGCAGTTCTTC. This gives the protein CASSLGGPGGNEQFF.

The chain combines TRBV29-1 with TRBJ1-1; a possible D gene is TRBD1 (6 bases). Germline V lookup: CDR1 SQVTM, CDR2 ANQGSEA. The CDR3 loop spans 16 amino acids. With 4 bases removed from V and 4 bases from J, the gap between germline ends came to 22 bases. CDR3 loop: CSVVFPGGAGVTEAFF. CDR3 sequence (DNA): TGCAGCGTTGTCTTCCCCGGGGGGGCTGGGGTCACTGAAGCTTTCTTT.

The rearrangement uses TRBV6-5 and TRBJ1-2, with 9 bases matching TRBD1. CDR3 length equals 13 residues. J was trimmed by 6 bases and V by 6 bases; bases with no gene match: 5. Germline V gives CDR1 MNHEY, CDR2 SVGAGI. CDR3 region: CASSRGQGHGYTF. In DNA, the CDR3 is TGTGCCAGCAGCCGGGGACAGGGCCATGGCTACACCTTC.

This clone was picked up one time. J is TRBJ1-3 and V is TRBV5-1; 8 bases map to TRBD1. The CDR3 extends over 15 amino acids. V gave up 5 bases and J gave up 4 bases; unmatched junction bases: 8. Germline CDR1 is SGHRS and CDR2 is YFSETQ. CDR3 DNA sequence: TGCGCCAGCAGATCGGACAGGGCATCAGGAAACACCATATATTTT. It is translated as CASRSDRASGNTIYF.

This chain connects TRBV7-7 to TRBJ2-7; D is possibly TRBD1 (6 bases). Trimming removed 5 bases from V and 2 bases from J, with 19 bases in between. In germline, CDR1 is SSHAT, CDR2 FNYEAQ (reference sequence). The CDR3 totals 16 residues. The CDR3 here is CASSPGTGKGTYEQYF. The CDR3 DNA sequence: TGTGCCAGCAGCCCCGGTACAGGGAAAGGAACCTACGAGCAGTACTTC.

This clone was detected only a few times. V usage is TRBV5-1 and J usage is TRBJ1-3, with D perhaps TRBD1 (5 bases). The CDR3 has 13 residues. Trimming removed 0 bases at V and 4 bases at J, with 5 bases between. Germline lookup yields CDR1 SGHRS and CDR2 YFSETQ. The DNA for the CDR3 is TGCGCCAGCAGCTTGGGACAGGGAAACACCATATATTTT. It encodes CASSLGQGNTIYF.

The chain combines TRBV6-6 with TRBJ2-7, with 9 bases fitting TRBD2. The germline gives CDR1 MNHNY, CDR2 SVGAGI (reference sequence). This CDR3 is 15 amino acids long. Trimming cost V 5 bases and J 6 bases; bases outside gene matches: 11. The CDR3 is CASSLLLAGLGEQYF. CDR3 coding DNA: TGTGCCAGCAGTCTGCTACTAGCGGGCCTGGGCGAGCAGTACTTC.

The chain couples TRBV2 to TRBJ2-2; TRBD2 matches 9 bases. Germline V gene data show CDR1 as SNHLY and CDR2 as FYNNEI. The trim removed 7 bases at V and 3 bases at J, leaving 12 bases unmatched. The CDR3 runs 17 residues. The CDR3 nucleotides are TGTGCCAGCAACCCCCTTATTAGCGGGAGCTACACCGGGGAGCTGTTTTTT. It translates to CASNPLISGSYTGELFF.

The chain is built from TRBV30 and TRBJ2-1, with D maybe TRBD1 (6 bases). From germline, CDR1 is GTSNPN and CDR2 SVGIG (reference sequence). The CDR3 covers 13 residues. V lost 5 bases to trimming and J lost 6 bases, with 14 bases between them. CDR3 protein: CAWSNYRANEQFF. The CDR3 DNA reads TGTGCCTGGTCCAATTACAGGGCCAATGAGCAGTTCTTC.

For this clone: The same CDR3 can be traced to other DNA sequences in this sample. V usage is TRBV30 and J usage is TRBJ2-7; 7 positions match TRBD1. The CDR3 totals 14 residues. Germline trimming cut 1 base from V and 4 bases from J; bases unmatched to any gene: 7. Germline CDR1 reads GTSNPN; CDR2 reads SVGIG (reference sequence). CDR3 sequence: CAWSGTGDGYEQYF. The DNA for the CDR3 is TGTGCCTGGAGTGGTACAGGGGATGGATACGAGCAGTACTTC.

J is TRBJ1-2 and V is TRBV6-5; D is unclear. Between the trimmed V and J ends, which lost 6 bases and 4 bases, there was a span of 12 bases. CDR3 length: 13 amino acids. The V gene's germline CDR1 is MNHEY and CDR2 SVGAGI. The CDR3 bases are TGTGCCAGCAGCCGCCCAGGCATCTATGGCTACACCTTC. Translation gives CASSRPGIYGYTF.

This rearrangement joins TRBV4-1 to TRBJ2-1; 9 nucleotides align to TRBD2. V lost 4 bases to trimming and J lost 5 bases; unmatched junction nucleotides: 12. The CDR3 totals 17 residues. Germline CDR1 MGHRA, CDR2 YSYEKL. The CDR3 nucleotides are TGCGCCAGCAGCCCGATCTTCTCTAGCGGGACAAACAATGAGCAGTTCTTC. Amino acids: CASSPIFSSGTNNEQFF.

The V gene is TRBV5-6, the J gene TRBJ2-1, with D possibly TRBD2 on 6 matching bases. V was clipped by 1 base and J by 3 bases, with 20 bases between them. The CDR3 is 18 amino acids. Germline CDR1 and CDR2: SGHDT and YYEEEE. Here the CDR3 reads CASSLLAGGGGRYNEQFF. CDR3 sequence (DNA): TGTGCCAGCAGCTTGCTCGCCGGTGGGGGAGGTCGCTACAATGAGCAGTTCTTC.

The chain is built from TRBV5-1 and TRBJ2-7; 9 bases match TRBD2. Germline V gene data show CDR1 as SGHRS and CDR2 as YFSETQ. V trimming: 3 bases; J trimming: 6 bases; junction bases outside the gene matches: 13. CDR3 length equals 16 residues. CDR3 protein: CASSWDSGRSGSEQYF. The DNA for the CDR3 is TGCGCCAGCAGCTGGGACAGCGGGAGGAGCGGATCCGAGCAGTACTTC.

V is TRBV5-1 and J is TRBJ2-7; a possible D gene is TRBD1 (6 bases). This CDR3 comprises 14 residues. V lost 2 bases and J 3 bases, leaving 12 bases between the germline ends. The germline gives CDR1 SGHRS, CDR2 YFSETQ. The CDR3 bases are TGCGCCAGCAGCTTCGGGACAAGATTCTACGAGCAGTACTTC. It yields the protein CASSFGTRFYEQYF. The full variable domain, in which reference TRBV5-1 and TRBJ2-7 provide the parts outside the CDR3, is KAGVTQTPRYLIKTRGQQVTLSCSPISGHRSVSWYQQTPGQGLQFLFEYFSETQRNKGNFPGRFSGRQFSNSRSEMNVSTLELGDSALYLCASSFGTRFYEQYFGPGTRLTVT.